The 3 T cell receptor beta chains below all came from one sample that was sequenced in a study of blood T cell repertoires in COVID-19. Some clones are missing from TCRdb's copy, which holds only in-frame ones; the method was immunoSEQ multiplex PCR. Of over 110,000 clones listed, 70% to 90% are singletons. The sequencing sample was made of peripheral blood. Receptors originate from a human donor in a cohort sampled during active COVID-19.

CDR3 in amino acids: CASSPPAGQTNTEAFF. In DNA form, the CDR3 reads TGTGCCAGCTCACCACCGGCGGGGCAGACGAACACTGAAGCTTTCTTT. The chain employs TRBV18 and TRBJ1-1, with TRBD1 as a possible D gene (5 bases). Germline CDR1 reads KGHSH; CDR2 reads LQKENI. The CDR3 totals 16 residues. Trimming left V 0 bases short and J 1 base short, with 12 bases between.

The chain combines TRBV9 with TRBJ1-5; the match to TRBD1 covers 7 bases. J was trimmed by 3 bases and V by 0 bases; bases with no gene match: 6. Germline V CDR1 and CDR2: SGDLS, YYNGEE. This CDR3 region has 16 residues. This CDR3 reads CASSVGQGGTNQPQHF. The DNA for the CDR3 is TGTGCCAGCAGCGTAGGGCAGGGGGGAACCAATCAGCCCCAGCATTTT.

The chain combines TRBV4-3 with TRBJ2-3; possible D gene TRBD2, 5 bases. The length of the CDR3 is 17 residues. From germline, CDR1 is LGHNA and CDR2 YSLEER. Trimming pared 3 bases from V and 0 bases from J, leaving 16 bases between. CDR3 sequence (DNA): TGCGCCAGCAGCCAGAATCGGAGAGGGCCTAGCACAGATACGCAGTATTTT. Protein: CASSQNRRGPSTDTQYF.